The 15 T cell receptor beta chains reported below all come from one sample, sequenced in a study of blood T cell repertoires in COVID-19. Method: immunoSEQ multiplex PCR; TCRdb's copy keeps in-frame clones and lacks some. Here the sample spans 200,000 to 300,000 clones, approximately 82% being singletons. The sequenced sample was peripheral blood. These receptors originate from a young man who had recovered from COVID-19.

For the CDR3, the DNA is TGTGCCAGCAGTCGCGGCCGGGACACTGTCTACGAGCAGTACTTC. Its protein is CASSRGRDTVYEQYF. The rearrangement links TRBV6-5 to TRBJ2-7; the D gene is possibly TRBD1 (6 bases). Germline V gene lookup returns CDR1 MNHEY and CDR2 SVGAGI. The V end was cut by 5 bases, the J end by 3 bases, with 17 bases between. There are 15 residues in the CDR3.

The chain uses TRBV7-7 and TRBJ2-3, with D maybe TRBD1 (6 bases). Germline CDR1 is SSHAT and CDR2 is FNYEAQ (reference sequence). The CDR3 is 14 residues long. Deletions cut 5 bases from V and 5 bases from J, with 14 bases between. The CDR3 region is CASSKTGVGDTQYF. The CDR3 DNA follows: TGTGCCAGCAGCAAGACAGGAGTGGGAGATACGCAGTATTTT.

The chain couples TRBV6-4 to TRBJ2-3; 9 nucleotides agree with TRBD2. CDR1 and CDR2 from the germline V gene are MRHNA and SNTAGT. V lost 3 bases to trimming and J lost 4 bases; unmatched junction nucleotides: 11. The CDR3 length is 17 residues. The CDR3 loop reads CASSENPGGGAADTQYF. CDR3 DNA: TGTGCCAGCAGTGAGAATCCCGGCGGGGGGGCCGCAGATACGCAGTATTTT.

This clone has ten or more counts. V gene TRBV20-1 combines with J gene TRBJ2-1; D might be TRBD2 (6 bases). Trimming took 4 bases from V and 8 from J, leaving 9 bases between them. Germline values: CDR1 DFQATT, CDR2 SNEGSKA (reference sequence). The CDR3 sequence is 11 residues long. DNA of the CDR3: TGCAGTGCTACCTCTAGCGATGAGCAGTTCTTC. Protein sequence: CSATSSDEQFF.

The chain has TRBV5-8 and TRBJ1-6, with unresolved D. Trimming removed 5 bases from V and 11 bases from J, with 14 bases in between. This CDR3 is 13 amino acids long. Germline assignment: CDR1 SGHTS and CDR2 YDEGEE. CDR3 nucleotide sequence: TGTGCCAGCAGACCGAGGGCCGTTCCACCCCTCCACTTT. This codes for CASRPRAVPPLHF.

The chain uses TRBV5-6 and TRBJ2-5; 10 bases match TRBD1. This CDR3 comprises 13 residues. The V and J ends lost 7 bases and 1 base, in that order; junction bases with no gene match: 1. Germline V CDR1 and CDR2: SGHDT, YYEEEE. The CDR3 region is CASGTGAQETQYF. CDR3 in DNA: TGTGCCAGCGGGACAGGGGCCCAAGAGACCCAGTACTTC.

The chain recombines TRBV13 with TRBJ1-2, with 8 bases identical to TRBD1. In germline, CDR1 is PRHDT, CDR2 FYEKMQ (reference sequence). This CDR3 spans 14 amino acids. The J segment lost 2 bases and the V segment lost 5 bases, leaving 4 bases of the junction unmatched. The CDR3 reads CASSRDRPNYGYTF. The CDR3 bases are TGTGCCAGCAGCCGGGACAGGCCCAACTATGGCTACACCTTC.

This clone was detected only a few times. CDR3: CASRVSLADYEQYV. Written as DNA, the CDR3 is TGTGCCAGCAGGGTTTCCCTAGCGGACTACGAGCAGTACGTC. This sequence joins TRBV2 and TRBJ2-7, with 7 positions matching TRBD2. Unmatched junction bases numbered 8, after V lost 6 bases and J lost 3 bases. The germline CDR1 and CDR2 sequences are SNHLY and FYNNEI. The length of the CDR3 is 14 residues.

This clone was counted a few times. V and J are TRBV27 and TRBJ2-3, with D maybe TRBD2 (6 bases). Germline assignment: CDR1 MNHEY and CDR2 SMNVEV (reference sequence). CDR3 length equals 12 residues. V dropped 3 bases and J dropped 5 bases, with 6 bases sitting between them. DNA for the CDR3: TGTGCCAGCAGTTTGGAGGGAGATACGCAGTATTTT. This codes for CASSLEGDTQYF.

J is TRBJ2-2 and V is TRBV14; 7 bases align to TRBD1. CDR3 length: 14 residues. The germline CDR1 and CDR2 sequences are SGHDN and FVKESK. J gave up 2 bases and V 7 bases, and 4 bases lay outside the gene matches. The CDR3 region is CASKQGVNTGELFF. The CDR3, as DNA: TGTGCCAGCAAGCAGGGGGTAAACACCGGGGAGCTGTTTTTT.

The genes are TRBV12-3 or TRBV12-4 and TRBJ1-1; D may be TRBD1 (6 bases). This CDR3 comprises 13 residues. V lost 7 bases and J lost 5, with 14 bases in between. The CDR3 spells CASKKGGGTEAFF. The CDR3 region has the DNA TGTGCCAGCAAAAAGGGAGGGGGTACTGAAGCTTTCTTT.

The rearrangement uses TRBV7-8 and TRBJ2-7; 12 nucleotides align to TRBD2. CDR3 length: 17 amino acids. The ends lost 3 bases at V and 0 bases at J; junction bases unmatched: 6. CDR1 is SGHVS and CDR2 is FQNEAQ in the germline V gene. In nucleotides, the CDR3 is TGTGCCAGCAGCTTTTTGAGACTAGCGGGGGTCTCCTACGAGCAGTACTTC. Translation: CASSFLRLAGVSYEQYF.

V and J are TRBV6-1 and TRBJ2-1; D gene ambiguous. V lost 3 bases and J lost 7, with 7 bases in between. Germline V lookup: CDR1 MNHNS, CDR2 SASEGT. The CDR3 loop spans 12 amino acids. CDR3 in amino acids: CASSDRENEQFF. In DNA form, the CDR3 reads TGTGCCAGCAGTGATCGTGAGAATGAGCAGTTCTTC.

This sequence joins TRBV3-1 (or the pseudogene TRBV3-2) and TRBJ1-2, with 8 nucleotides matching TRBD1. Losses at the gene ends were 3 bases for V and 6 bases for J; bases not matched to a gene: 9. Looked up from germline, CDR1 is LGHDT and CDR2 is YNNKEL (reference sequence). The CDR3 is 15 amino acids. CDR3 coding DNA: TGTGCCAGCAGCCACCTGGACAGGGCGAATGATGGCTACACCTTC. Protein sequence: CASSHLDRANDGYTF.

The V call is TRBV7-2, the J call TRBJ2-5; 11 bases match TRBD2. Germline V gives CDR1 SGHTA, CDR2 FQGNSA. The CDR3 totals 18 residues. V was clipped by 5 bases and J by 4 bases; unmatched bases: 15. CDR3: CASSQSGLAGHTGETQYF. The CDR3 DNA follows: TGTGCCAGCAGCCAAAGCGGACTAGCGGGCCACACGGGAGAGACCCAGTACTTC.